This T cell receptor (beta chain) was observed in a study of T cell responses to AZD1222 COVID-19 vaccine. With 0 bases removed from V and 0 bases from J, the gap between germline ends came to 1 base. Looked up from germline, CDR1 is SGHAT and CDR2 is FQNNGV. The CDR3 spans 13 residues. Data came from immunoSEQ multiplex PCR; TCRdb stores just in-frame clones and leaves some out. The sample holds about 120,000 clones, approximately 90% seen once. This TCR was recovered from an adult in good health. The sequencing here drew on peripheral blood, taken on day 0 of AZD1222 vaccination. This chain uses TRBV11-2 with TRBJ2-3, with D hard to call. The CDR3 spells CASSLDSTDTQYF. The DNA for the CDR3 is TGTGCCAGCAGCTTAGACAGCACAGATACGCAGTATTTT. Full variable domain (outside the CDR3, taken from reference TRBV11-2 and TRBJ2-3): EAGVAQSPRYKIIEKRQSVAFWCNPISGHATLYWYQQILGQGPKLLIQFQNNGVVDDSQLPKDRFSAERLKGVDSTLKIQPAKLEDSAVYLCASSLDSTDTQYFGPGTRLTVL.